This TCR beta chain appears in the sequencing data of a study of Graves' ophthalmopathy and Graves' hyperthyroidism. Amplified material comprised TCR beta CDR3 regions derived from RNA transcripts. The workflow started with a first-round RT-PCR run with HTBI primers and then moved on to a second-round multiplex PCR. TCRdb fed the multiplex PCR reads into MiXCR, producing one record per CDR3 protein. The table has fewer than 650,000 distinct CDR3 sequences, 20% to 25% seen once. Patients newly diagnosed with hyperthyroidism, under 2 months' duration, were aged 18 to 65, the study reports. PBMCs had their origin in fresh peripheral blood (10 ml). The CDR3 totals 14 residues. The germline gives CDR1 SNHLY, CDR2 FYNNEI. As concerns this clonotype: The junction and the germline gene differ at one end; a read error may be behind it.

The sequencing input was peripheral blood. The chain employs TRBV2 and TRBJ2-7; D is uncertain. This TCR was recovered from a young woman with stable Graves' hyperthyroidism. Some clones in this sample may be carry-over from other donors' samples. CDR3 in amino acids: CASSDPPSSYEQYF. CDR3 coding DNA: TGTGCCAGCAGTGATCCCCCCAGCTCCTACGAGCAGTACTTT.